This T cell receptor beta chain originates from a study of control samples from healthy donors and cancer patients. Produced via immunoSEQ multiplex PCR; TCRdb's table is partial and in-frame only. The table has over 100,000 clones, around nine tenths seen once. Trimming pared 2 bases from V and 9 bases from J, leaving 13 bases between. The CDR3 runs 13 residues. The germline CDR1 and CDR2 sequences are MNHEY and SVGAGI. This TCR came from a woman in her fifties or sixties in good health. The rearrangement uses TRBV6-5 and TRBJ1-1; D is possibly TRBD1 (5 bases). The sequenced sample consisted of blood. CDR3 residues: CASSYGAGNQAFF. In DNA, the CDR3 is TGTGCCAGCAGTTACGGGGCCGGGAACCAAGCTTTCTTT.